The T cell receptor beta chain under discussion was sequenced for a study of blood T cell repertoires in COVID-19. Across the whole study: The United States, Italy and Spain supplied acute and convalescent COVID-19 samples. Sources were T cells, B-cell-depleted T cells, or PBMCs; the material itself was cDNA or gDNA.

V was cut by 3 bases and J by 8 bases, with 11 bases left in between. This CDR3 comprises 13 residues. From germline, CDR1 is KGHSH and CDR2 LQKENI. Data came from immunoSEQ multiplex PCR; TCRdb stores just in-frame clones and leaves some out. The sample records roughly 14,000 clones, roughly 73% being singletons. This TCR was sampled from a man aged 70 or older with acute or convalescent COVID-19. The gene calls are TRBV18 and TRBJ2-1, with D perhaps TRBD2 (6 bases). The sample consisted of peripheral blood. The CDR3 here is CASSPGGGYEQFF. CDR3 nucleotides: TGTGCCAGCTCACCCGGGGGTGGCTATGAGCAGTTCTTC.